The 25 T cell receptor beta chains below all came from one sample that was sequenced in a study of cytomegalovirus exposure and HLA in healthy donors. The PCR employed 60 Vbeta primers together with 13 Jbeta primers. Profiled with immunoSEQ multiplex PCR; TCRdb holds only in-frame clones, not every one. Here the sample spans 150,000 to 200,000 clones, about 70% being singletons. The specimen sequenced was PBMCs. All receptors come from a woman in her twenties or thirties in good health and CMV-seronegative.

The chain couples TRBV5-4 to TRBJ2-3; D is perhaps TRBD2 (6 bases). CDR3 length: 12 amino acids. Trimming cost V 2 bases and J 10 bases, with 11 bases left between them. Germline CDR1 is SGHNT and CDR2 is YYREEE (reference sequence). The CDR3 coding sequence is TGTGCCAGCAGCTTAGACGGGAGTGCGCAGTATTTT. Protein product: CASSLDGSAQYF.

V and J are TRBV9 and TRBJ2-2, with 8 bases fitting TRBD1. CDR3 length: 18 residues. Germline V gives CDR1 SGDLS, CDR2 YYNGEE. The junction had 7 bases not matched to a gene; V was cut back by 0 bases and J by 0 bases. This CDR3 is CASSVDRRQGSNTGELFF. In DNA, the CDR3 is TGTGCCAGCAGCGTAGATAGGCGACAGGGGTCGAACACCGGGGAGCTGTTTTTT. Filled out from reference TRBV9 and TRBJ2-2, the complete variable domain reads DSGVTQTPKHLITATGQRVTLRCSPRSGDLSVYWYQQSLDQGLQFLIQYYNGEERAKGNILERFSAQQFPDLHSELNLSSLELGDSALYFCASSVDRRQGSNTGELFFGEGSRLTVL.

The chain has TRBV2 and TRBJ1-2; D unclear. Trimming shortened V by 2 bases and J by 7 bases, and 8 bases separated the two germline ends. The CDR3 has 12 amino acids. CDR1 is SNHLY, CDR2 FYNNEI, per germline. CDR3 DNA sequence: TGTGCCAGCAGTGAACTTGCCGGTGGCTACACCTTC. It specifies CASSELAGGYTF.

The chain is built from TRBV18 and TRBJ1-4, with 9 bases matching TRBD1. Germline assignment: CDR1 KGHSH and CDR2 LQKENI. This CDR3 has 23 amino acids. V lost 2 bases to trimming and J lost 3 bases; unmatched junction nucleotides: 25. CDR3 protein: CASSPLIVSSGTGQIPANEKLFF. The DNA for the CDR3 is TGTGCCAGCTCACCATTAATTGTTTCTTCGGGGACAGGGCAAATTCCAGCTAATGAAAAACTGTTTTTT. The full variable domain, rest sourced from reference TRBV18 and TRBJ1-4, is NAGVMQNPRHLVRRRGQEARLRCSPMKGHSHVYWYRQLPEEGLKFMVYLQKENIIDESGMPKERFSAEFPKEGPSILRIQQVVRGDSAAYFCASSPLIVSSGTGQIPANEKLFFGSGTQLSVL.

The V call is TRBV4-1, the J call TRBJ2-7; 8 positions agree with TRBD1. This CDR3 is built from 14 residues. Germline V gene sequence: CDR1 MGHRA, CDR2 YSYEKL. V shed 1 base, J shed 3 bases, and the junction held 2 bases outside the gene matches. In nucleotides, the CDR3 is TGCGCCAGCAGCCAAGGACAGGGGAACTACGAGCAGTACTTC. It codes for CASSQGQGNYEQYF.

The chain uses TRBV2 and TRBJ2-7; 12 bases agree with TRBD2. Germline CDR1 and CDR2: SNHLY and FYNNEI. The CDR3 is made up of 17 amino acids. The J segment lost 4 bases and the V segment lost 0 bases, leaving 7 bases of the junction unmatched. The chain's CDR3 is CASSEALAGGMVYEQYF. CDR3 DNA sequence: TGTGCCAGCAGTGAAGCACTAGCGGGAGGTATGGTATACGAGCAGTACTTC.

This rearrangement joins TRBV4-3 to TRBJ1-3; D remains unclear. The CDR3 has 17 residues. Germline V gives CDR1 LGHNA, CDR2 YSLEER. Deletions cut 0 bases from V and 1 base from J, with 13 bases between. Written as DNA, the CDR3 is TGCGCCAGCAGCCAAGATTGGCAGACTAATTCTGGAAACACCATATATTTT. Its translation is CASSQDWQTNSGNTIYF.

This chain links TRBV19 with TRBJ2-2; the D is unclear. With 3 bases removed from V and 1 base from J, the gap between germline ends came to 9 bases. CDR1 and CDR2 (germline): LNHDA, SQIVND (reference sequence). The CDR3 has 15 amino acids. The CDR3 nucleotides read TGTGCCAGTAGTATGGTCTCCGGGAACACCGGGGAGCTGTTTTTT. This sequence encodes CASSMVSGNTGELFF.

The chain links TRBV7-6 to TRBJ2-7; no clear D gene. Looked up from germline, CDR1 is SGHVS and CDR2 is FNYEAQ. Trimming stripped 6 bases from V and 3 bases from J, with 21 bases between. CDR3 length: 16 residues. The CDR3 DNA sequence: TGTGCCAGCAGTCCATTCCCTCGTGACTTCGACTACGAGCAGTACTTC. Translated: CASSPFPRDFDYEQYF.

The gene calls are TRBV6-5 and TRBJ2-7; 7 bases align to TRBD2. V lost 6 bases and J lost 2; bases outside the gene matches: 7. CDR1 MNHEY and CDR2 SVGAGI come from the germline V gene. There are 14 residues in the CDR3. The CDR3 region has the DNA TGTGCCAGCAGGAGAATAGCGGGCGCCTACGAGCAGTACTTC. Translating it yields CASRRIAGAYEQYF.

The V gene is TRBV4-2, the J gene TRBJ2-7; a weak D match, TRBD2 (6 bases). This CDR3 is built from 16 residues. Germline V gene lookup returns CDR1 LGHNA and CDR2 YNFKEQ. The V gene lost 4 bases and the J gene lost 6 bases, with 22 bases spanning the gap. Written as DNA, the CDR3 is TGTGCCAGCAGCCCCGATAGACCGGGGGAGGCTTTCGAGCAGTACTTC. Its protein is CASSPDRPGEAFEQYF.

The chain uses TRBV5-1 and TRBJ1-1; 9 nucleotides line up with TRBD1. J gave up 4 bases and V 5 bases, and 9 bases lay outside the gene matches. This CDR3 is built from 15 residues. CDR1 SGHRS and CDR2 YFSETQ come from the germline V gene. This CDR3 is CASRGNRGRVTEAFF. The CDR3 nucleotides are TGCGCCAGCAGGGGCAACAGGGGGCGGGTCACTGAAGCTTTCTTT.

The chain employs TRBV9 and TRBJ2-3, with 7 bases that match TRBD2. J was trimmed by 0 bases and V by 0 bases; bases with no gene match: 7. CDR3 length equals 17 residues. Germline-derived CDR1 and CDR2 are SGDLS and YYNGEE. The CDR3: CASSVAPSSGSTDTQYF. DNA of the CDR3: TGTGCCAGCAGCGTAGCTCCGTCTAGCGGTAGCACAGATACGCAGTATTTT.

V gene TRBV18 combines with J gene TRBJ2-5; 12 positions match TRBD2. The CDR3 is made up of 19 amino acids. From germline, CDR1 is KGHSH and CDR2 LQKENI. The J segment lost 2 bases and the V segment lost 8 bases, leaving 18 bases of the junction unmatched. The DNA for the CDR3 is TGTGCCAGCACGCTTTTTACCGGGACTAGCGGGTCACAGCAAGAGACCCAGTACTTC. Translating it yields CASTLFTGTSGSQQETQYF.

V usage is TRBV5-1 and J usage is TRBJ2-3; D might be TRBD1 (6 bases). Germline V gene sequence: CDR1 SGHRS, CDR2 YFSETQ. CDR3 size: 15 residues. Trimming removed 4 bases from V and 1 base from J, with 13 bases in between. The CDR3, as DNA: TGCGCCAGCAGCCCCGGGACATCGGGCACAGATACGCAGTATTTT. Translation gives CASSPGTSGTDTQYF.

The chain uses TRBV7-8 and TRBJ1-4; 9 bases align to TRBD1. Germline V gene lookup returns CDR1 SGHVS and CDR2 FQNEAQ. Trimming cost V 5 bases and J 8 bases; bases outside gene matches: 9. This CDR3 comprises 15 residues. Here the CDR3 reads CASSPRDRAREKLFF. DNA for the CDR3: TGTGCCAGCAGCCCCCGGGACAGGGCTAGAGAAAAACTGTTTTTT.

The chain combines TRBV19 with TRBJ2-1; TRBD2 matches at 10 bases. Germline assignment: CDR1 LNHDA and CDR2 SQIVND (reference sequence). This CDR3 has 17 amino acids. V trimming: 6 bases; J trimming: 5 bases; junction bases outside the gene matches: 13. The CDR3 nucleotides read TGTGCCAGTAGGACCTCGGGGAGAGCGGGGGGGAACAATGAGCAGTTCTTC. This encodes CASRTSGRAGGNNEQFF.

The rearrangement links TRBV7-9 to TRBJ2-7; D gene uncertain. The germline CDR1 and CDR2 sequences are SEHNR and FQNEAQ (reference sequence). The CDR3 contains 13 residues. With 0 bases removed from V and 5 bases from J, the gap between germline ends came to 8 bases. Written as DNA, the CDR3 is TGTGCCAGCAGCTTAGCGGGTGGGCACGAGCAGTACTTC. As protein: CASSLAGGHEQYF.

This sequence joins TRBV12-5 and TRBJ1-1; 10 bases fit TRBD1. The CDR3 is 15 residues long. Germline CDR1 reads LGHNT; CDR2 reads FRNRAP. Unmatched junction bases numbered 9, after V lost 5 bases and J lost 6 bases. The DNA of the CDR3 is TGTGCTAGTGGTATCGACAGGGGGCTGAAAGCTGAAGCTTTCTTT. Translating it yields CASGIDRGLKAEAFF.

This chain connects TRBV15 to TRBJ2-7, with TRBD1 matching 10 bases. With 5 bases clipped from V and 6 bases from J, the junction kept 7 bases outside the gene matches. Per the germline V gene, CDR1 is LNHNV and CDR2 is YYDKDF (reference sequence). The CDR3 has 14 amino acids. CDR3 nucleotide sequence: TGTGCCACCAGCGGAAGGGACAGGGGCCGCGAGCAGTACTTC. Its protein product is CATSGRDRGREQYF. Supplemented by reference TRBV15 and TRBJ2-7, the full variable domain reads DAMVIQNPRYQVTQFGKPVTLSCSQTLNHNVMYWYQQKSSQAPKLLFHYYDKDFNNEADTPDNFQSRRPNTSFCFLDIRSPGLGDTAMYLCATSGRDRGREQYFGPGTRLTVT.

This sequence joins TRBV21-1 and TRBJ1-2; the table's D call, TRBD1, has no DNA check behind it. TRBV21-1 is tagged as a pseudogene. CDR3 length: 15 amino acids. This chain's CDR3 is CASSKASGQLYGYTF. The DNA of the CDR3 is TGTGCCAGCAGCAAAGCTTCGGGACAGCTCTATGGCTACACCTTC.

CDR3 sequence (DNA): TGCGCCAGCAGCTTGCAGGGGATGATGAACACTGAAGCTTTCTTT. The encoded protein is CASSLQGMMNTEAFF. The chain couples TRBV5-1 to TRBJ1-1, with D possibly being TRBD1 (6 bases). V lost 1 base and J lost 0, with 10 bases in between. This CDR3 has 15 amino acids. CDR1 and CDR2 from the germline V gene are SGHRS and YFSETQ.

This clone was counted between two and nine times. This chain links TRBV29-1 with TRBJ2-5, with TRBD2 matching over 9 bases. This CDR3 is built from 16 residues. Germline CDR1 reads SQVTM; CDR2 reads ANQGSEA. With V trimmed by 0 bases and J by 5 bases, 10 bases remained unmatched. CDR3 nucleotide sequence: TGCAGCGTTGAAGAAGAGGCTAGCGGGGACATGGAGACCCAGTACTTC. This encodes CSVEEEASGDMETQYF.

This clone was seen just once. CDR3: CASSLREAQPQHF. The CDR3 nucleotides are TGTGCCAGCTCACTCAGGGAGGCTCAGCCCCAGCATTTT. The rearrangement joins TRBV18 to TRBJ1-5; D may be TRBD1 (5 bases). The V end lost 4 bases, the J end lost 6 bases, and 10 bases lay between the germline ends. Germline values: CDR1 KGHSH, CDR2 LQKENI. The CDR3 has 13 amino acids.

V usage is TRBV27 and J usage is TRBJ2-3; D might be TRBD1 (7 bases). The CDR3 is made up of 16 amino acids. V shed 6 bases and J shed 2 bases, with 18 bases lying between them. The germline CDR1 and CDR2 sequences are MNHEY and SMNVEV (reference sequence). The CDR3 nucleotides are TGTGCCAGCAGCCTTTCAGGGGGGCCCGCCACAGATACGCAGTATTTT. Translating gives CASSLSGGPATDTQYF.